Sequencing of this TCR beta chain was carried out in a study of blood T cell dynamics during melanoma immunotherapy. Across the study: Patients with metastatic melanoma got pembrolizumab or nivolumab-ipilimumab as first-line care.

As to time point: week 3, after first cycle of checkpoint inhibitor. Details on this clone: The antigen is not known.

V was cut by 2 bases and J by 6 bases, with 14 bases left in between. CDR1 is SGHNT and CDR2 is YYREEE in the germline V gene (reference sequence). The CDR3 loop spans 15 amino acids. Overall study findings and caveats: PBMC repertoires of eventual disease-control patients split at W3 into clonality or diversity gains. It remained unknown if the driving T cell clones were melanoma-specific.

The repertoire was sequenced with immunoSEQ multiplex PCR; TCRdb's copy has only in-frame clones and lacks some. The profile shows fewer than 15,000 clones, approximately 90% of them singletons. Sample: blood, taken from a patient treated with checkpoint blockade. This TCR derives from a human donor with melanoma. The chain has TRBV5-4 and TRBJ2-2; the D gene is possibly TRBD2 (6 bases). The CDR3 loop reads CASSFPETSSGELFF. In DNA form, the CDR3 reads TGTGCCAGCAGCTTCCCCGAGACTAGTTCCGGGGAGCTGTTTTTT.